The 19 T cell receptor beta chains in this list originate from one sample, sequenced in a study of blood T cell repertoires in COVID-19. Generated by immunoSEQ multiplex PCR, the TCRdb table keeps only in-frame clones and is missing some. This table holds some 130,000 clones, 70% to 90% found once. The material sequenced was PBMCs or T cells enriched from blood (not recorded which). These receptor sequences come from a man aged 45-65 years who had recovered from COVID-19.

V usage is TRBV5-1 and J usage is TRBJ2-3; 14 positions agree with TRBD2. This CDR3 contains 14 residues. Germline CDR1 SGHRS, CDR2 YFSETQ. V shed 5 bases, J shed 10 bases, and the junction held 6 bases outside the gene matches. CDR3 protein: CASRTSGREGAQYF. The DNA of the CDR3 is TGCGCCAGCAGGACTAGCGGGAGGGAAGGTGCGCAGTATTTT.

The CDR3 DNA sequence: TGTGCCAGCAGCTTCCAGTCGGGGGAGCTGTTTTTT. Its protein is CASSFQSGELFF. The J gene is TRBJ2-2, the V gene TRBV7-2; D unresolved. The length of the CDR3 is 12 residues. V was clipped by 3 bases and J by 8 bases, with 7 bases between them. Germline CDR1 is SGHTA and CDR2 is FQGNSA.

This clone has more than one count but fewer than ten. The chain links TRBV5-6 to TRBJ1-6; D is possibly TRBD1 (5 bases). CDR1 is SGHDT and CDR2 is YYEEEE in the germline V gene. Trimming cost V 1 base and J 12 bases, with 14 bases left between them. The CDR3 extends over 14 amino acids. CDR3 residues: CASSLTGKRGPLHF. CDR3 in DNA: TGTGCCAGCAGCTTGACAGGAAAAAGAGGACCCCTCCACTTT.

The chain links TRBV3-1 (or the pseudogene TRBV3-2) to TRBJ1-2; D is perhaps TRBD1 (5 bases). With 4 bases removed from V and 3 bases from J, the gap between germline ends came to 9 bases. CDR1 is LGHDT, CDR2 YNNKEL, per germline (reference sequence). The CDR3 length is 13 residues. In DNA, the CDR3 is TGTGCCAGCAGCCCCCGGGGGGACTATGGCTACACCTTC. Translated, it gives CASSPRGDYGYTF.

V usage is TRBV7-2 and J usage is TRBJ2-5; a possible D gene is TRBD2 (6 bases). Trimming cost V 5 bases and J 4 bases, with 14 bases left between them. Germline-derived CDR1 and CDR2 are SGHTA and FQGNSA. The CDR3 totals 14 residues. The CDR3 DNA is TGTGCCAGCAGCCCGAGCCGGGGAGGAGAGACCCAGTACTTC. This gives the protein CASSPSRGGETQYF.

CDR3 region: CASSGREGRNTGELFF. The CDR3 region has the DNA TGTGCCAGTAGTGGTCGGGAGGGCAGAAACACCGGGGAGCTGTTTTTT. The chain combines TRBV19 with TRBJ2-2; 8 nucleotides align to TRBD2. The CDR3 is 16 residues long. From germline, CDR1 is LNHDA and CDR2 SQIVND (reference sequence). V gave up 5 bases and J gave up 2 bases; unmatched junction bases: 7.

The V and J genes are TRBV18 and TRBJ1-3; unclear D gene. V was clipped by 0 bases and J by 4 bases, with 13 bases between them. Germline V gives CDR1 KGHSH, CDR2 LQKENI. The CDR3 spans 16 residues. In nucleotides, the CDR3 is TGTGCCAGCTCACCACCGGGCGGCCCGGGAGGAAACACCATATATTTT. Translated, it gives CASSPPGGPGGNTIYF.

The chain couples TRBV19 to TRBJ2-3, with D hard to call. The CDR3 loop spans 12 amino acids. CDR1 is LNHDA, CDR2 SQIVND, per germline (reference sequence). The ends were cut back, 4 bases at V and 0 bases at J, with 2 bases in the middle. The CDR3 coding sequence is TGTGCCAGTAGTACTAGCACAGATACGCAGTATTTT. Translated, it gives CASSTSTDTQYF.

The chain has TRBV30 and TRBJ2-2; D is uncertain. CDR3 length: 12 amino acids. Germline-derived CDR1 and CDR2 are GTSNPN and SVGIG (reference sequence). Trimming took 2 bases from V and 5 from J, leaving 6 bases between them. The CDR3 sequence is CAWSRGTGELFF. CDR3 in DNA: TGTGCCTGGAGTAGAGGAACCGGGGAGCTGTTTTTT. Based on the CDR3 plus reference TRBV30 and TRBJ2-2, the full variable domain is SQTIHQWPATLVQPVGSPLSLECTVEGTSNPNLYWYRQAAGRGLQLLFYSVGIGQISSEVPQNLSASRPQDRQFILSSKKLLLSDSGFYLCAWSRGTGELFFGEGSRLTVL.

The chain is built from TRBV5-1 and TRBJ1-3; D uncertain. The V end was cut by 4 bases, the J end by 0 bases, with 8 bases between. The CDR3 length is 14 residues. Germline CDR1 and CDR2: SGHRS and YFSETQ. The DNA of the CDR3 is TGCGCCAGCAGCCCTACTGCCTCTGGAAACACCATATATTTT. Translated: CASSPTASGNTIYF.

This clone came up once. This chain links TRBV28 with TRBJ1-1; 7 nucleotides match TRBD1. CDR1 is MDHEN, CDR2 SYDVKM, per germline. V lost 6 bases to trimming and J lost 3 bases; unmatched junction nucleotides: 7. The CDR3 covers 14 residues. The chain's CDR3 is CASRPPDRDTEAFF. The CDR3, as DNA: TGTGCCAGCAGACCACCCGACAGGGACACTGAAGCTTTCTTT.

The chain joins TRBV28 to TRBJ1-2, with a tentative D call TRBD1 (5 bases). Trimming removed 6 bases at V and 4 bases at J, with 15 bases between. Germline V gene data show CDR1 as MDHEN and CDR2 as SYDVKM. This CDR3 comprises 14 residues. The CDR3 is CASRTTAGSYGYTF. CDR3 sequence (DNA): TGTGCCAGCAGAACGACGGCAGGGTCCTATGGCTACACCTTC.

The chain recombines TRBV18 with TRBJ1-5; the match to TRBD1 covers 8 bases. The CDR3 totals 16 residues. V shed 1 base, J shed 4 bases, and the junction held 6 bases outside the gene matches. Germline assignment: CDR1 KGHSH and CDR2 LQKENI. The CDR3 here is CASSPQAGGPNQPQHF. CDR3 DNA sequence: TGTGCCAGCTCACCACAGGCAGGGGGCCCGAATCAGCCCCAGCATTTT.

V usage is TRBV7-9 and J usage is TRBJ1-1; D might be TRBD1 (6 bases). V was clipped by 4 bases and J by 4 bases, with 13 bases between them. CDR1 and CDR2 (germline): SEHNR, FQNEAQ (reference sequence). This CDR3 is built from 14 residues. CDR3 protein: CASSSGLGGTEAFF. DNA for the CDR3: TGTGCCAGCAGCTCTGGATTAGGGGGCACTGAAGCTTTCTTT.

This clone was recorded a few times. The rearrangement joins TRBV7-9 to TRBJ1-6; the D gene is possibly TRBD1 (5 bases). The germline gives CDR1 SEHNR, CDR2 FQNEAQ (reference sequence). Trimming took 1 base from V and 7 from J, leaving 11 bases between them. The length of the CDR3 is 15 residues. The CDR3: CASSLGAGGNSPLHF. In DNA, the CDR3 is TGTGCCAGCAGCTTAGGAGCCGGGGGGAATTCACCCCTCCACTTT.

The gene calls are TRBV4-1 and TRBJ2-7, with D perhaps matching TRBD1 (6 bases). The ends were cut back, 1 base at V and 2 bases at J, with 15 bases in the middle. In germline, CDR1 is MGHRA, CDR2 YSYEKL. There are 16 residues in the CDR3. The CDR3, as DNA: TGCGCCAGCAGCCAAGTTGATCTCGGACAGACCTACGAGCAGTACTTC. This codes for CASSQVDLGQTYEQYF.

The chain links TRBV10-3 to TRBJ1-6, with TRBD1 identical over 10 bases. The CDR3 is 14 amino acids. CDR1 and CDR2 (germline): ENHRY, SYGVKD. Germline trimming cut 6 bases from V and 6 bases from J; bases unmatched to any gene: 2. Here the CDR3 reads CAISRDRGNSPLHF. The CDR3, as DNA: TGTGCCATCAGCCGGGACAGGGGTAATTCACCCCTCCACTTT.

The chain employs TRBV11-1 and TRBJ1-4; D unresolved. The germline CDR1 and CDR2 sequences are SGHAT and FQDESV (reference sequence). The CDR3 totals 13 residues. V was clipped by 5 bases and J by 5 bases, with 9 bases between them. The CDR3: CASSQARNEKLFF. Here the CDR3 DNA reads TGTGCCAGCAGCCAAGCGAGAAATGAAAAACTGTTTTTT.

The chain links TRBV9 to TRBJ1-6; 10 bases align to TRBD1. This CDR3 has 16 residues. The J segment lost 8 bases and the V segment lost 3 bases, leaving 8 bases of the junction unmatched. Looked up from germline, CDR1 is SGDLS and CDR2 is YYNGEE. Here the CDR3 reads CASSARDRGIDSPLHF. For the CDR3, the DNA is TGTGCCAGCAGCGCCCGGGACAGGGGTATAGATTCACCCCTCCACTTT.